This TCR beta chain was captured by sequencing in a study of CD8 T cells in ankylosing spondylitis. Study-wide findings and caveats: Within peripheral blood, clones linked to disease were CD8+ and relatively rare. Some of these motif variants have turned up before, in reports on reactive arthritis synovial fluid and blood. Clones linked to disease were reported to show significant enrichment in matched ankylosing spondylitis synovial fluid.

This CDR3 is 17 amino acids long. Germline CDR1 SGHDT, CDR2 YYEEEE. V lost 4 bases to trimming and J lost 2 bases, with 19 bases between them. Quantitative 5'-RACE with molecular barcodes was used to make the TCR beta libraries. TCRdb redid the calling of the 5' RACE reads with MiXCR, one entry per CDR3 protein. There are fewer than 250,000 distinct CDR3 sequences in the sample; over 9.5% occur only once, and about 2.5% lies in the top ten. Comment on this clonotype: Antigen: not known.

The clonotype originates from a male donor with ankylosing spondylitis or in good health (not recorded which). The V call is TRBV5-6, the J call TRBJ1-5; tentative D call: TRBD1 (5 bases). The sample comprised blood, either unsorted or a sorted T cell fraction (not recorded which). The CDR3 protein is CASSHRTGDTGNQPQHF. CDR3 nucleotide sequence: TGTGCCAGCAGCCACAGGACCGGGGATACGGGCAATCAGCCCCAGCATTTT.